This T cell receptor beta chain was captured in a study of PD-1 blockade in classical Hodgkin lymphoma (dated by TCRdb to the early 2020s). As for the study more broadly: Nivolumab dosing was 3 mg/kg intravenously every 2 weeks, continuing until either disease progression or unacceptable toxicity. The study used CyTOF and TCR beta sequencing to define a peripheral blood immune signature of response to PD-1 blockade in classical Hodgkin lymphoma.

A note on this clone: Its specific antigen is unknown. The input lacks base qualities; no much larger clone sits a single base away.

Results the study describes overall, beyond this receptor: By C4D1, a significant rise was seen in CD4+ TCR diversity but not in CD8+ TCR diversity (p=0.0027 vs p=0.16), and the rise was most apparent among complete responders (p=0.02). The study was limited to a single clinical trial cohort, and causes of repertoire differences, possibly disease activity or prior therapy, remained undefined. Lower diversity was seen in patients whose nivolumab began less than 1 year after ASCT, and these patients were left out of later analyses so that immune reconstitution would not confound the results. Newly diagnosed patients were reported to have lower baseline TCR diversity than healthy donors, and relapsed/refractory patients were reported to have lower baseline TCR diversity still. Trial patients achieving complete response had baseline diversity similar to newly diagnosed patients, whereas partial responders and progressors had significantly lower diversity.

The time point label here, explained by the study, means: cycle 4 day 1 (C4D1), after five to seven weeks of nivolumab. Relapse after autologous stem cell transplantation had occurred in all trial patients, and cohorts A, B and C were distinguished by prior brentuximab vedotin exposure. A total of under 70 patients with relapsed/refractory classical Hodgkin lymphoma made up the trial cohort, and each patient's best overall response was complete response, partial response or progressive disease. Trial patients were treated with single-agent nivolumab in the multi-cohort phase II CheckMate 205 trial. An independent review committee assessed best overall response by applying the 2007 International Working Group response criteria. Trial PBMCs were collected immediately before nivolumab initiation (C1D1) and during therapy at cycle 2 day 1 and cycle 4 day 1. Peripheral blood was collected in 8 mL Vacutainer Cell Preparation Tubes, from which PBMCs were isolated by centrifugation and then cryopreserved.

The germline V gene (reference sequence) sets CDR1 to GTSNPN and CDR2 to SVGIG. V gives up 8 bases and J gives up 1 base, and the segment between their germline ends measures 11 bases. The CDR3 runs 12 residues from the cysteine to the phenylalanine. CDR3 DNA only is kept here, 36 bases in frame from base 1. Genomic DNA was isolated using the Qiagen DNeasy kit from unsorted PBMCs as well as from negatively selected CD4+ and CD8+ fractions. TCR beta CDR3 regions were amplified by immunoSEQ multiplex PCR using primers annealing to V and J segments. A synthetic immune receptor repertoire was used to minimize amplification bias, and any residual bias was removed computationally once sequencing was done. The study's own analysis went as follows. Repertoire diversity was quantified as the Shannon entropy index using custom Python scripts. Unsorted, CD4+ and CD8+ repertoires were examined separately, except in combined analyses, for which CD4+ and CD8+ sequences were merged in silico. A clone was considered expanded if an increase in frequency of at least 2-fold after treatment relative to C1D1 was found, and a pseudocount of 0.5 was applied to clones undetected at baseline. Singleton clones were defined as clones with 0 or 1 copy at C1D1, and non-singleton clones were defined as clones with 2 or more copies. Clones expanded in unsorted samples were labelled as CD4+, CD8+ or unknown by matching protein sequences in sorted samples from the same patient. Wilcoxon tests were applied to paired samples to test diversity changes from C1D1 to C4D1. TCRdb took this table from immuneACCESS and kept in-frame rearrangements with V and J called. Such tables lack part of the clones; where checked against another copy, unresolved V genes explain under half of the gap, and the rest is unexplained. The D gene and trimming were derived from the DNA, and the V and J assignments and clone size from that table. Across this sample there are under 80,000 clones, with 70% to 90% seen only once. The ten largest clones take up roughly 8.8% of the sample.

The TCR was taken from a human donor with classical Hodgkin lymphoma. The sample here was peripheral blood mononuclear cells (PBMCs), taken before the fourth cycle of nivolumab. The V gene is TRBV30 and the J gene is TRBJ2-5; the D region possibly corresponds to TRBD2 (6 bases align). CDR3 reads: CALGGGQETQYF. The DNA is TGTGCCCTCGGGGGTGGCCAAGAGACCCAGTACTTC.